The clone carrying this T cell receptor beta chain was detected only once. Its antigen is unknown. This record comes from a study of PD-1 blockade in mismatch repair-deficient tumors. Study results and limitations: Rapid post-treatment expansion, then contraction, generally preceding radiologic response, marked tumor-resident clones.

PCR or immunohistochemistry showed mismatch repair deficiency in every enrolled patient. Three pembrolizumab responders had their TCRs sequenced. The CDR3 runs to 14 residues. From germline, CDR1 is LNHNV and CDR2 YYDKDF (reference sequence). V dropped 5 bases and J dropped 8 bases, with 18 bases sitting between them. Generated by immunoSEQ multiplex PCR, the TCRdb table keeps only in-frame clones and is missing some. The table has 100,000 to 150,000 clones, about 88% seen once. Specimen: peripheral blood, collected 44 weeks after starting pembrolizumab. The TCR was taken from an adult with mismatch repair-deficient cancer. This chain joins TRBV15 and TRBJ1-2; no firm D call. CDR3 DNA: TGTGCCACCAGCCCCGGGGTGGCAAGTAAAGGCTACACCTTC. It specifies CATSPGVASKGYTF. The full variable domain, rest sourced from reference TRBV15 and TRBJ1-2, is DAMVIQNPRYQVTQFGKPVTLSCSQTLNHNVMYWYQQKSSQAPKLLFHYYDKDFNNEADTPDNFQSRRPNTSFCFLDIRSPGLGDTAMYLCATSPGVASKGYTFGSGTRLTVV.